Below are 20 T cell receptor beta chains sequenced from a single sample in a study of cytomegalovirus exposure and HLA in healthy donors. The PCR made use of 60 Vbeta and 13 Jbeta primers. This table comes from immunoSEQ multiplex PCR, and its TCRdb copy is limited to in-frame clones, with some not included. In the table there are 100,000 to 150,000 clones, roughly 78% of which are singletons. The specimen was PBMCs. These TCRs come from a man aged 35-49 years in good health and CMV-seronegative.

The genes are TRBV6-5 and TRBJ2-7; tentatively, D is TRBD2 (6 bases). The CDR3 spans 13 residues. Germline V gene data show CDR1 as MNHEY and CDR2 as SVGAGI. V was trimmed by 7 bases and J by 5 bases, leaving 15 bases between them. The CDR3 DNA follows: TGTGCCAGCACTCGCCGGGGGACCAACGAGCAGTACTTC. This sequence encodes CASTRRGTNEQYF.

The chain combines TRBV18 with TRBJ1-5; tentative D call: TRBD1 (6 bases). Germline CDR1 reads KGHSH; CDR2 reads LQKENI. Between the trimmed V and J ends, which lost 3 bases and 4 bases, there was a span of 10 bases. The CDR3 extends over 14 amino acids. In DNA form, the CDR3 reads TGTGCCAGCTCACCCGACAGGAGGAATCAGCCCCAGCATTTT. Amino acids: CASSPDRRNQPQHF. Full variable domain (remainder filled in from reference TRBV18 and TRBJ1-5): NAGVMQNPRHLVRRRGQEARLRCSPMKGHSHVYWYRQLPEEGLKFMVYLQKENIIDESGMPKERFSAEFPKEGPSILRIQQVVRGDSAAYFCASSPDRRNQPQHFGDGTRLSIL.

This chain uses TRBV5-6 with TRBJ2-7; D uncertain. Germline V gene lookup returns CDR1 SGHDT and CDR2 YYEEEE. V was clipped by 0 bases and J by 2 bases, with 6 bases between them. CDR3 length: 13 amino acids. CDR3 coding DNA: TGTGCCAGCAGCTTGGCCTTTCCCTACGAGCAGTACTTC. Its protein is CASSLAFPYEQYF.

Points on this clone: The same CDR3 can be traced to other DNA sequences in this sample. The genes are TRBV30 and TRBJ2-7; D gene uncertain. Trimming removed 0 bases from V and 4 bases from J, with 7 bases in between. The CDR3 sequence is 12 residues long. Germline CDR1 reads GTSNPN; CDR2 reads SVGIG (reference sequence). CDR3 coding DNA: TGTGCCTGGAGTGTACTCGGGTACGAGCAGTACTTC. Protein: CAWSVLGYEQYF.

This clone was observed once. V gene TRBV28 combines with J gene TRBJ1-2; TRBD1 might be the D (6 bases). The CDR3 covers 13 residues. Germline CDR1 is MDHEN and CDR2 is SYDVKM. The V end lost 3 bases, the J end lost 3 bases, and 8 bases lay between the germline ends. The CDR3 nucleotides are TGTGCCAGCAGTTTGGGGGCAGACTATGGCTACACCTTC. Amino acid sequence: CASSLGADYGYTF.

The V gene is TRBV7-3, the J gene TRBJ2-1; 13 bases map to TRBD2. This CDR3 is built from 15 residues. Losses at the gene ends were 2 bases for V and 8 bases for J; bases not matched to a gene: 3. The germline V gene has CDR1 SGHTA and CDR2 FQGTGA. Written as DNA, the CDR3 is TGTGCCAGCAGCTTAGGACTAGCGGGAGTCGATGAGCAGTTCTTC. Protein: CASSLGLAGVDEQFF.

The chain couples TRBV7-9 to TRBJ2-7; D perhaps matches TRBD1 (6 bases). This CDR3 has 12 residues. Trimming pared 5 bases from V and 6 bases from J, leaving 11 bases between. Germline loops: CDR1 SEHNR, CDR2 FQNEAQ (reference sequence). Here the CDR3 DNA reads TGTGCCAGCAGCACGGACAGCCTCGAGCAGTACTTC. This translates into CASSTDSLEQYF.

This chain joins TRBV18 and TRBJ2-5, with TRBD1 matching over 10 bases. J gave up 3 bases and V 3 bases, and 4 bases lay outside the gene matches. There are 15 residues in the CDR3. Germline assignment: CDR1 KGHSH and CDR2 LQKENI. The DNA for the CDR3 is TGTGCCAGCTCACCGAGGGGACAGGGGAAAGAGACCCAGTACTTC. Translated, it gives CASSPRGQGKETQYF.

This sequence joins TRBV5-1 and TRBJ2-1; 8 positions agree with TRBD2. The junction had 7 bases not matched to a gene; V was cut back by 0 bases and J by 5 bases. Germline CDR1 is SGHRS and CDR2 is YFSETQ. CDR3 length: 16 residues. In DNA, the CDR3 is TGCGCCAGCAGCTTGGAACTCTCGGGAGGGGACAATGAGCAGTTCTTC. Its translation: CASSLELSGGDNEQFF. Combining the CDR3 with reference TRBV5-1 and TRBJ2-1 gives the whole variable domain KAGVTQTPRYLIKTRGQQVTLSCSPISGHRSVSWYQQTPGQGLQFLFEYFSETQRNKGNFPGRFSGRQFSNSRSEMNVSTLELGDSALYLCASSLELSGGDNEQFFGPGTRLTVL.

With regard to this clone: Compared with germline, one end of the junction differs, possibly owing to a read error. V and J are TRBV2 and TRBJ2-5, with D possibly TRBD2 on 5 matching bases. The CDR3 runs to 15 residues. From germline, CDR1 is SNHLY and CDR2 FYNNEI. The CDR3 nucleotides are TGTGTCAGCAGTAAGGGTCCGGGAACTCAAGAGACCCAGTACTTC. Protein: CVSSKGPGTQETQYF.

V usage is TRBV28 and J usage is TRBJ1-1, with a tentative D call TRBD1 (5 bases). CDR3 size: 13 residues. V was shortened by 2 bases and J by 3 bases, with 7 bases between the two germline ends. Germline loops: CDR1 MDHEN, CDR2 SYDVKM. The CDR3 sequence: CASSLQGDTEAFF. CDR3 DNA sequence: TGTGCCAGCAGTTTACAAGGGGACACTGAAGCTTTCTTT.

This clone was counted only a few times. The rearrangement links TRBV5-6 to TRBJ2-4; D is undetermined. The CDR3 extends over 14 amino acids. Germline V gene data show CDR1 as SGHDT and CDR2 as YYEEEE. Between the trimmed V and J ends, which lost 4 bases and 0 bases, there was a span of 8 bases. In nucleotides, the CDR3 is TGTGCCAGCAGCCTATATTCAGCCAAAAACATTCAGTACTTC. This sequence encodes CASSLYSAKNIQYF.

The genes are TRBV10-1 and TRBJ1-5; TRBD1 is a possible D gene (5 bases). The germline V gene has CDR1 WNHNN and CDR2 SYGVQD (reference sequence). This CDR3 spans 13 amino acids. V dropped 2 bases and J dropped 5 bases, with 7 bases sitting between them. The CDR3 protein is CASSETGHQPQHF. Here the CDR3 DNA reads TGCGCCAGCAGTGAGACAGGCCATCAGCCCCAGCATTTT.

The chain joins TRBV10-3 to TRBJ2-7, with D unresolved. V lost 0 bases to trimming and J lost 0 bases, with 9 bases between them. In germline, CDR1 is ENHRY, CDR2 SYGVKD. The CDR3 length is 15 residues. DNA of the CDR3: TGTGCCATCAGTGAGTCTTTTGGCAACTCCTACGAGCAGTACTTC. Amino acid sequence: CAISESFGNSYEQYF.

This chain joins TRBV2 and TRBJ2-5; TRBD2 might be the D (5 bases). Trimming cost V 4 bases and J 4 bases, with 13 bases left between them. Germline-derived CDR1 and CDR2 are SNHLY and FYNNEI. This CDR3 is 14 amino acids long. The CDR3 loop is CASSVFQAGETQYF. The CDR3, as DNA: TGTGCCAGCAGTGTGTTTCAGGCGGGAGAGACCCAGTACTTC.

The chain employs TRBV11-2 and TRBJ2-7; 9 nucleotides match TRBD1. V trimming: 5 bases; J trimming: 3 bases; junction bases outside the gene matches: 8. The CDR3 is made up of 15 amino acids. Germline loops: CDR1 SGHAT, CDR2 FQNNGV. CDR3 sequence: CASSPGQGAFYEQYF. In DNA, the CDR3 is TGTGCCAGCAGCCCGGGACAGGGAGCTTTCTACGAGCAGTACTTC.

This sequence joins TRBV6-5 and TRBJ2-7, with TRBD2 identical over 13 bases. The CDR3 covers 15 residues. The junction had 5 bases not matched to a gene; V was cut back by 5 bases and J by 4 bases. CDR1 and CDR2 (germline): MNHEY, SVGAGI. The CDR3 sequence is CASSRWTSGSYEQYF. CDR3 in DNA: TGTGCCAGCAGTCGCTGGACTAGCGGGAGTTACGAGCAGTACTTC.

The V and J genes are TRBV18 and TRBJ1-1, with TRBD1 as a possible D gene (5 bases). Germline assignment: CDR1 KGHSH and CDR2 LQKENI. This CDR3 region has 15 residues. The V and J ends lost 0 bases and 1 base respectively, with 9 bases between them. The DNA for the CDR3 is TGTGCCAGCTCACCACCCGCAGGGCCGAACACTGAAGCTTTCTTT. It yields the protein CASSPPAGPNTEAFF. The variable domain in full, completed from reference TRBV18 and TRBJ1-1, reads NAGVMQNPRHLVRRRGQEARLRCSPMKGHSHVYWYRQLPEEGLKFMVYLQKENIIDESGMPKERFSAEFPKEGPSILRIQQVVRGDSAAYFCASSPPAGPNTEAFFGQGTRLTVV.

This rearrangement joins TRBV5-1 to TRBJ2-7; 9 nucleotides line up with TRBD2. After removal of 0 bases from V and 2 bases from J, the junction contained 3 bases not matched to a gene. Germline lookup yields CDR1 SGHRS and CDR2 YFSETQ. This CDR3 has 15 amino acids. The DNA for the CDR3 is TGCGCCAGCAGCTTGGTGGCTAGCGGGGCCTACGAGCAGTACTTC. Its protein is CASSLVASGAYEQYF.

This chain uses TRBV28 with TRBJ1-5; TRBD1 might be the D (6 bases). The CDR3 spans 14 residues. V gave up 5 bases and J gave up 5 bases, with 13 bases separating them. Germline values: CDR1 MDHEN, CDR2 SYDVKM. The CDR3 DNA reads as TGTGCCAGCAGTATGATACAGGGTTATCAGCCCCAGCATTTT. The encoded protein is CASSMIQGYQPQHF. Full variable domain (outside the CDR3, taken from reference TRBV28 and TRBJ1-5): DVKVTQSSRYLVKRTGEKVFLECVQDMDHENMFWYRQDPGLGLRLIYFSYDVKMKEKGDIPEGYSVSREKKERFSLILESASTNQTSMYLCASSMIQGYQPQHFGDGTRLSIL.